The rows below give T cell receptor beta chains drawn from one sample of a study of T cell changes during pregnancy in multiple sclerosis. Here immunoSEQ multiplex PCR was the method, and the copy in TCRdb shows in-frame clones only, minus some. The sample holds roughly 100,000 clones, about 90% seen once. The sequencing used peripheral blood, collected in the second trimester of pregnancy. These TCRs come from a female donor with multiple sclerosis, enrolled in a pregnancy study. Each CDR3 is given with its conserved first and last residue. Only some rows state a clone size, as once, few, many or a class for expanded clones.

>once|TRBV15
CATSRDPAYNEQFF
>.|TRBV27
CASSPSSGSPGELFF
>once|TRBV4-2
CASSQSERRAGELFF
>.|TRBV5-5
CASSPRSGAYEQYF
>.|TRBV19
CASSPMTSGSNEQFF
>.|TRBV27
CASSLSGPAGYEQYF
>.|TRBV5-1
CASSLGLTGEDQPQHF
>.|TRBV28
CASSLPQRFGNQPQHF
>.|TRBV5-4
CASSPGAGQGGNGYTF
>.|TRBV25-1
CATLGQATGNTIYF
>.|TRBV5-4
CARLGPRRETQYF
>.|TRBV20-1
CSVDYRDTQYF
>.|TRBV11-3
CASSLVREKLFF
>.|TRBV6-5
CASSFLTSKAGELFF
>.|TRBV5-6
CASFEAGRSTGELFF
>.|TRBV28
CASSAPQGLNTGELFF
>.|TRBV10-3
CAISTPGQGNEQYF
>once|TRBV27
CASRRTGDGKLFF
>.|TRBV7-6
CASSLVVTSGTGELFF
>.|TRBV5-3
CARRGGDTQYF
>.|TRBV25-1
CASSESPGAYDYGYTF
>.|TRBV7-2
CASRPGGSYEQYF